The 14 T cell receptor beta chains below were found in one sample sequenced in a study of CD8 T cells in Susac syndrome. Random-hexamer reverse transcription was applied to roughly 0.45 to 1 ug RNA. TCRdb passed the immunoSEQ multiplex PCR reads through MiXCR, listing each CDR3 protein once. Of 300,000 to 350,000 distinct CDR3 sequences listed, around 92% were seen once; the top ten hold about 0.07%. The sample comprised CD4+ T cells from PBMCs. Receptor source: a human donor with multiple sclerosis.

The J gene is TRBJ2-1, the V gene TRBV7-2; D perhaps matches TRBD2 (6 bases). V was shortened by 2 bases and J by 2 bases, with 13 bases between the two germline ends. Per the germline V gene, CDR1 is SGHTA and CDR2 is FQGNSA. This CDR3 is 16 amino acids long. The DNA for the CDR3 is TGTGCCAGCAGCTTATGGGGGACGGGGGCCTACAATGAGCAGTTCTTC. It is translated as CASSLWGTGAYNEQFF. Full variable domain (rest looked up from reference TRBV7-2 and TRBJ2-1): GAGVSQSPSNKVTEKGKDVELRCDPISGHTALYWYRQSLGQGLEFLIYFQGNSAPDKSGLPSDRFSAERTGGSVSTLTIQRTQQEDSAVYLCASSLWGTGAYNEQFFGPGTRLTVL.

V is TRBV9 and J is TRBJ2-7, with D hard to call. V dropped 7 bases and J dropped 0 bases, with 14 bases sitting between them. The germline V gene has CDR1 SGDLS and CDR2 YYNGEE. The CDR3 totals 14 residues. CDR3 in amino acids: CASARQASSYEQYF. The DNA for the CDR3 is TGTGCCAGCGCACGTCAAGCTAGCTCCTACGAGCAGTACTTC.

The V and J genes are TRBV7-2 and TRBJ2-2; the D is unclear. V was cut by 2 bases and J by 1 base, with 11 bases left in between. Germline V gene lookup returns CDR1 SGHTA and CDR2 FQGNSA. The CDR3 is made up of 16 amino acids. The DNA of the CDR3 is TGTGCCAGCAGCTTAATGGTAGCTTTGAACACCGGGGAGCTGTTTTTT. Amino acid sequence: CASSLMVALNTGELFF. The full variable domain, its missing parts supplied by reference TRBV7-2 and TRBJ2-2, is GAGVSQSPSNKVTEKGKDVELRCDPISGHTALYWYRQSLGQGLEFLIYFQGNSAPDKSGLPSDRFSAERTGGSVSTLTIQRTQQEDSAVYLCASSLMVALNTGELFFGEGSRLTVL.

This clonotype was recorded once. The chain employs TRBV7-8 and TRBJ2-1; 7 bases line up with TRBD2. Germline V gene data show CDR1 as SGHVS and CDR2 as FQNEAQ. Trimming at V came to 2 bases and at J to 6 bases, leaving 4 bases not matched to a gene. The CDR3 has 14 residues. CDR3 nucleotides: TGTGCCAGCAGCTTAACCCGGACTAGCAATGAGCAGTTCTTC. Its translation is CASSLTRTSNEQFF.

The gene calls are TRBV12-3 or TRBV12-4 and TRBJ2-5, with 10 bases aligning to TRBD2. This CDR3 comprises 13 residues. J gave up 1 base and V 8 bases, and 1 base lay outside the gene matches. CDR3 in DNA: TGTGCCAGCCGGACTAGCGGCCAAGAGACCCAGTACTTC. This gives the protein CASRTSGQETQYF.

In DNA form, the CDR3 reads TGTGCCAGCTCACCGCAGGAGGTTAACTATGGCTACACCTTC. Its translation is CASSPQEVNYGYTF. The chain carries TRBV18 and TRBJ1-2, with D hard to call. The V end was cut by 3 bases, the J end by 1 base, with 9 bases between. The CDR3 totals 14 residues. Per germline, CDR1 KGHSH and CDR2 LQKENI.

This chain joins TRBV7-2 and TRBJ2-2; 7 nucleotides align to TRBD2. Germline trimming cut 7 bases from V and 0 bases from J; bases unmatched to any gene: 8. CDR3 length equals 16 residues. In germline, CDR1 is SGHTA, CDR2 FQGNSA. CDR3 bases: TGTGCCAGCACCCCCGTGGGAGGGACGAACACCGGGGAGCTGTTTTTT. Translating it yields CASTPVGGTNTGELFF.

This clonotype was seen just once. The chain carries TRBV10-3 and TRBJ2-5, with D unclear. Looked up from germline, CDR1 is ENHRY and CDR2 is SYGVKD. The CDR3 covers 12 residues. V was cut by 6 bases and J by 5 bases, with 10 bases left in between. CDR3 coding DNA: TGTGCCATCAGCCCGGGTGTTGAGACCCAGTACTTC. It codes for CAISPGVETQYF.

The V call is TRBV29-1, the J call TRBJ2-1; D might be TRBD1 (6 bases). V was pared by 3 bases and J by 2 bases, with 8 bases between. The CDR3 length is 13 residues. The germline V gene has CDR1 SQVTM and CDR2 ANQGSEA. In DNA, the CDR3 is TGCAGCGTTGACAGGGGAGCCTACAATGAGCAGTTCTTC. It specifies CSVDRGAYNEQFF.

The V and J genes are TRBV29-1 and TRBJ1-5; possible D gene TRBD1, 5 bases. The CDR3 length is 14 residues. Per the germline V gene, CDR1 is SQVTM and CDR2 is ANQGSEA. V lost 1 base to trimming and J lost 7 bases, with 14 bases between them. The CDR3 protein is CSVEVGHGGQPQHF. For the CDR3, the DNA is TGCAGCGTTGAAGTGGGCCATGGGGGACAGCCCCAGCATTTT.

This chain uses TRBV19 with TRBJ2-5; perhaps TRBD2 as D (5 bases). The V gene lost 6 bases and the J gene lost 2 bases, with 16 bases spanning the gap. This CDR3 is built from 15 residues. The germline CDR1 and CDR2 sequences are LNHDA and SQIVND (reference sequence). In DNA, the CDR3 is TGTGCCAGTAGCAACGGGGTCCTCATACAAGAGACCCAGTACTTC. It encodes CASSNGVLIQETQYF.

This chain joins TRBV30 and TRBJ2-3, with D unresolved. The CDR3 is 12 amino acids. The V and J ends lost 4 bases and 4 bases respectively, with 9 bases between them. Germline V gene sequence: CDR1 GTSNPN, CDR2 SVGIG (reference sequence). The CDR3 spells CAWNQRADTQYF. The CDR3 region has the DNA TGTGCCTGGAACCAGCGCGCAGATACGCAGTATTTT.

The genes are TRBV4-3 and TRBJ2-2, with D possibly TRBD1 on 5 matching bases. Trimming took 0 bases from V and 4 from J, leaving 12 bases between them. This CDR3 has 16 amino acids. The germline V gene encodes CDR1 LGHNA and CDR2 YSLEER. DNA for the CDR3: TGCGCCAGCAGCCAAGATGCCAGGGAAGGCACCGGGGAGCTGTTTTTT. Its translation is CASSQDAREGTGELFF.

The chain recombines TRBV27 with TRBJ2-7; 8 bases are a match to TRBD2. Unmatched junction bases numbered 22, after V lost 8 bases and J lost 7 bases. In germline, CDR1 is MNHEY, CDR2 SMNVEV (reference sequence). The CDR3 has 17 amino acids. The CDR3 loop is CASFPYSDGGRSREQYF. CDR3 nucleotide sequence: TGTGCCAGCTTCCCCTACAGCGACGGCGGGAGGTCGCGGGAGCAGTACTTC.